This T cell receptor beta chain was captured in a study of PD-L1 blockade in urothelial cancer (dated by TCRdb to the late 2010s). Study-level background: Every patient began therapy at some point between 2013 and 2015 and was given atezolizumab 1,200 mg intravenously every 3 weeks. About 85% of the roughly 29 patients were males with bladder-origin urothelial cancer, and about 60% of the 29 reported a prior smoking history. Blood samples gave median yields of approximately 130,000 T cells and over 80,000 unique TCRs, along with a median clonality of about 0.084. Blood samples were analyzed at two time points: 3 weeks after treatment start (second dose) and 6 weeks after treatment start. Durable clinical benefit was achieved by nine patients but not by the remaining 20. Patients had an ECOG performance status of 0 or 1 and had received between 0 and 3 prior chemotherapy regimens. Twenty-nine patients had pretreatment blood TCR-seq, roughly 25 had at least one posttreatment blood collection, and roughly 25 had tumor TCR-seq. The study was an exploratory multi-omic analysis of somatic, immune and clinical correlates of response to PD-L1 blockade with atezolizumab in urothelial cancer. Pretreatment tumor samples, along with matched peripheral blood serially collected before and after atezolizumab treatment, were subjected to TCR sequencing. Durable clinical benefit meant progression-free survival longer than 6 months, and TCR features were also tested against progression-free and overall survival. In the same patients, pretreatment tumors underwent whole exome sequencing and RNA sequencing in addition to TCR sequencing.

Summary of the overall study and its limitations: A pretreatment peripheral blood TCR clonality below the median was linked to improved progression-free and overall survival. Patients with durable benefit showed greater expansion of tumor-associated TCR clones in peripheral blood 3 weeks after starting treatment (n ≈ 23, p = 0.022). Because the sample size was small (n = 29) and many of the analyses were exploratory, the results are meant to be hypothesis-generating.

Synthetic TCR analog templates were spiked into each PCR to estimate absolute template abundance from read counts. The immunoSEQ assay was used to amplify TCRbeta CDR3 regions from genomic DNA with bias-controlled V and J gene primers. Sequencing of rearranged TCRbeta segments was performed at approximately 20X coverage. Under the source paper's analysis protocol: Sequencing errors were corrected by clustering, and CDR3s were annotated against IMGT so that V, D and J genes could be assigned. Downstream analyses used only productive TCRbeta rearrangements, leaving out any out-of-frame or stop-codon sequences. Clonality was computed as one minus Shannon entropy normalized by the log of the number of unique productive sequences. Fisher's exact test with Benjamini-Hochberg correction, at a threshold of adjusted p below 0.01, was used to find clones that differed between time points or between blood and tumor. This immuneACCESS table, as held by TCRdb, lists in-frame sequences with V and J called but not all clones. Of the missing ones, under half trace to an unresolved V gene in checked studies; the others have no known cause. V and J calls and clone size are given by that table; D and trimming were obtained from the DNA. This sample is represented by 75,000 to 95,000 clones; 90% of them were singletons. Approximately 9% of the sample belongs to the ten largest clones.

The cohort included roughly 29 patients with locally advanced or metastatic urothelial carcinoma who were treated at Memorial Sloan Kettering on a trial protocol. Peripheral blood mononuclear cells were collected pretreatment and during treatment, with between 1 and 8 total time points obtained per patient. The Qiagen DNeasy Blood extraction kit was used to purify genomic DNA from total PBMCs and tumor samples. PBMCs were collected pretreatment and during treatment and were isolated and stored as previously described. Regarding this clone: Its antigen specificity is not known. It has no much larger one-base neighbor in the sample; base qualities were not kept.

The CDR3 numbers 13 residues from cysteine through phenylalanine. Only the CDR3 region is kept as DNA, spanning 39 bases read in frame from base 1. V is pared back by 3 bases and J by 5 bases, with 10 bases lying between the germline termini. CDR1 and CDR2, per the germline V gene, are SNHLY and FYNNEI. This specimen consisted of PBMCs, obtained around atezolizumab (anti-PD-L1) treatment. This TCR was sampled from a man in his sixties with urothelial cancer. The chain is encoded by TRBV2 joined to TRBJ2-5; possibly the D gene is TRBD2, per 5 matching bases. The nucleotides are TGTGCCAGCAGTGAGGGAGCAGTCGAGACCCAGTACTTC. Its protein product is CASSEGAVETQYF. Where the CDR3 stops, the reference TRBV2 and TRBJ2-5 genes take over; the full variable domain is EPEVTQTPSHQVTQMGQEVILRCVPISNHLYFYWYRQILGQKVEFLVSFYNNEISEKSEIFDDQFSVERPDGSNFTLKIRSTKLEDSAMYFCASSEGAVETQYFGPGTRLLVL.